This is a list of T cell receptor beta chains from one sample in a study of cytomegalovirus exposure and HLA in healthy donors. Some clones are missing from TCRdb's copy, which holds only in-frame ones; the method was immunoSEQ multiplex PCR. The sample lists around 130,000 clones; 70% to 85% were seen once. The material sequenced was PBMCs. These receptor sequences come from a boy between 2 and 10 years old in good health and CMV-seronegative. CDR3s include the opening cysteine and the closing phenylalanine or tryptophan. D genes are given only for firm matches. Expanded clones are given a class, and other clones once, few, many or no size at all.

len,abundance,v_gene,d_gene,j_gene,CDR3aa,CDR3nt
16,.,TRBV19,.,TRBJ2-7,CASSSLPGTQTYEQYF,TGTGCCAGTAGTTCCCTCCCCGGGACTCAGACCTACGAGCAGTACTTC
14,.,TRBV9,TRBD1,TRBJ1-2,CASTRDSANYGYTF,TGTGCCAGCACCCGGGACAGCGCTAACTATGGCTACACCTTC
11,.,TRBV12-5,.,TRBJ2-2,CASGFSGELFF,TGTGCTAGTGGTTTCAGCGGGGAGCTGTTTTTT
14,.,TRBV19,TRBD2,TRBJ2-3,CASSLTSATDTQYF,TGTGCCAGTAGTCTGACTAGCGCAACAGATACGCAGTATTTT
13,.,TRBV6-1,.,TRBJ1-2,CASSGGTSAGYTF,TGTGCCAGCAGTGGGGGGACATCCGCTGGCTACACCTTC
14,.,TRBV23-1,.,TRBJ1-2,CASSPAGKSYGYTF,TGCGCCAGCAGCCCGGCAGGGAAGTCATATGGCTACACCTTC
15,.,TRBV7-3,TRBD2,TRBJ2-1,CASSLKRESPNEQFF,TGTGCCAGCAGCTTAAAGCGGGAGAGCCCTAATGAGCAGTTCTTC
16,.,TRBV15,TRBD1,TRBJ1-5,CATSRVADRGNQPQHF,TGTGCCACCAGCAGAGTGGCGGACAGGGGAAATCAGCCCCAGCATTTT
15,.,TRBV6-1,.,TRBJ1-5,CASRMGHLDGQPQHF,TGTGCCAGCAGGATGGGACATCTAGACGGACAGCCCCAGCATTTT
15,.,TRBV6-1,.,TRBJ1-1,CASSETVNLNTEAFF,TGTGCCAGCAGTGAGACAGTCAATTTGAACACTGAAGCTTTCTTT
15,.,TRBV6-4,TRBD2,TRBJ2-1,CASSEGLAGNNEQFF,TGTGCCAGCAGTGAAGGGCTAGCGGGAAATAACGAGCAGTTCTTC
17,.,TRBV9,.,TRBJ2-1,CASSVAPKSYSYNEQFF,TGTGCCAGCAGCGTAGCTCCCAAAAGCTACTCCTACAATGAGCAGTTCTTC
13,.,TRBV6-1,.,TRBJ1-2,CASSEAGFFGYTF,TGTGCCAGCAGTGAGGCAGGGTTCTTTGGCTACACCTTC
15,.,TRBV7-6,.,TRBJ1-1,CASSSPGQPGTEAFF,TGTGCCAGCAGCTCGCCGGGACAACCGGGAACTGAAGCTTTCTTT
14,.,TRBV7-8,.,TRBJ2-5,CASSGWTGQETQYF,TGTGCCAGCAGCGGGTGGACTGGCCAAGAGACCCAGTACTTC
15,.,TRBV7-2,.,TRBJ2-1,CASSSDFSSYNEQFF,TGTGCCAGCAGCTCAGACTTCTCCTCCTACAATGAGCAGTTCTTC
16,few,TRBV27,TRBD1,TRBJ2-3,CASSLSGTAPGDTQYF,TGTGCCAGCAGTTTGTCCGGGACAGCCCCAGGAGATACGCAGTATTTT
14,.,TRBV11-2,.,TRBJ1-6,CASSSQGYNSPLHF,TGTGCCAGCAGCTCCCAGGGGTATAATTCACCCCTCCACTTT
14,.,TRBV11-2,TRBD1,TRBJ2-5,CASSLDLDRVDQYF,TGTGCCAGCAGCTTAGATCTGGACAGGGTCGACCAGTACTTC
17,.,TRBV13,TRBD1,TRBJ1-3,CASSSSLTGGAGNTIYF,TGTGCCAGCAGCTCGTCCCTAACAGGGGGCGCAGGAAACACCATATATTTT
15,.,TRBV15,TRBD2,TRBJ2-6,CATTPGGSGANVLTF,TGTGCCACCACCCCGGGGGGCTCTGGGGCCAACGTCCTGACTTTC
13,.,TRBV19,.,TRBJ1-5,CASSIGRGQPQHF,TGTGCCAGTAGTATAGGGCGGGGGCAGCCCCAGCATTTT